The clone carrying this TCR beta chain was counted a few times. This sample stems from a study of T cells after yellow fever vaccination. CDR1 and CDR2 (germline): SGHVS, FNYEAQ. The CDR3 length is 14 residues. Trimming cost V 1 base and J 9 bases; bases outside gene matches: 4. TCRdb used MiXCR to reprocess the 5' RACE reads, holding one entry per CDR3 protein. The sample lists hundreds of thousands of distinct CDR3 sequences; over 9% were seen once. The sample here was PBMCs, taken on the day of the yellow fever booster vaccination. The receptor's source is a man younger than 40 who received the YFV17D yellow fever vaccine. This rearrangement joins TRBV7-6 to TRBJ2-5; 11 positions agree with TRBD2. The CDR3 loop reads CASSLGLAGRAQYF. CDR3 coding DNA: TGTGCCAGCAGCTTAGGACTAGCGGGAAGGGCCCAGTACTTC. The complete variable domain, with remaining parts taken from reference TRBV7-6 and TRBJ2-5, reads GAGVSQSPRYKVTKRGQDVALRCDPISGHVSLYWYRQALGQGPEFLTYFNYEAQQDKSGLPNDRFSAERPEGSISTLTIQRTEQRDSAMYRCASSLGLAGRAQYFGPGTRLLVL.